This TCR beta chain was observed in a study of long-term antiretroviral therapy in people with HIV. Overall study context: Collection dates of the earliest samples fall about a decade before the 2015 immediate-ART recommendation. Study-wide results and limits: The data indicate that diversity increased after ART but remained below transplant donor controls.

With survey level as its setting, the immunoSEQ assay was v3.0. The table came from immunoSEQ multiplex PCR; TCRdb's copy has only in-frame clones and leaves some out. In the table there are roughly 40,000 clones, 80% to 90% of which are singletons. Between the trimmed V and J ends, which lost 5 bases and 4 bases, there was a span of 15 bases. The germline V gene encodes CDR1 MNHEY and CDR2 SMNVEV (reference sequence). The length of the CDR3 is 14 residues. With respect to this clone: What it recognizes is unknown.

The receptor's source is a woman between 18 and 29 years old with HIV. The sequenced sample was unsorted PBMCs, obtained just before starting antiretroviral therapy. This rearrangement joins TRBV27 to TRBJ2-7; D unresolved. This CDR3 reads CASSRGVFGYEQYF. CDR3 DNA sequence: TGTGCCAGCAGTAGAGGAGTCTTTGGGTACGAGCAGTACTTC.